This T cell receptor (beta chain) originates from a study of post-analysis software for immune sequencing data. Study outcomes and limitations: In patients, TRBV5-6, TRBV5-1 and TRBV20-1 belonged to five TRBV segments found more frequently than in controls. In multiple sclerosis, normalized Chao1 diversity was significantly below that of controls.

V was clipped by 4 bases and J by 6 bases, with 16 bases between them. The germline V gene encodes CDR1 SQVTM and CDR2 ANQGSEA. This CDR3 comprises 13 residues. This clonotype appeared a few times. Its cognate antigen is unknown. Prepared libraries of TCR beta cDNA carried unique molecular identifiers. From approximately 1 to 10 million T cells, roughly 0.5 million cDNA molecules were obtained. TCRdb ran MiXCR on the PCR reads and lists one entry per CDR3 protein. Among fewer than 900,000 distinct CDR3 sequences, 35% to 55% were seen once, and the ten largest hold approximately 5%. The chain carries TRBV29-1 and TRBJ2-7; D might be TRBD1 or TRBD2, each matching 5 bases. Material: blood. This receptor was taken from a girl aged 5 to 17 with multiple sclerosis. CDR3 nucleotides: TGCAGCGTTGGTTGGGGGAATTTCGGCGAGCAGTACTTC. This encodes CSVGWGNFGEQYF.